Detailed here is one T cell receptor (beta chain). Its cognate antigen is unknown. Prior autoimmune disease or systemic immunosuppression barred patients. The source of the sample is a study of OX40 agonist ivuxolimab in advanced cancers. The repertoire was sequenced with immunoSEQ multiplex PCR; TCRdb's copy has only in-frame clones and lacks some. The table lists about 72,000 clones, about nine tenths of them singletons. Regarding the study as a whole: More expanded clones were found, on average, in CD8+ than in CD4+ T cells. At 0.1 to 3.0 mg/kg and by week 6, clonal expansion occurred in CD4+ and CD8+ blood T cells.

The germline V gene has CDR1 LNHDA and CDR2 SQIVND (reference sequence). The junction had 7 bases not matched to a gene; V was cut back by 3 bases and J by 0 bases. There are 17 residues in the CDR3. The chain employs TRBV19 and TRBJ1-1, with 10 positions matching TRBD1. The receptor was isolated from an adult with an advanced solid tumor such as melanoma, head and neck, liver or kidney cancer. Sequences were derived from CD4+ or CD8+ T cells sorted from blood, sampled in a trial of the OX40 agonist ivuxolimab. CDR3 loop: CASSIRQGARMNTEAFF. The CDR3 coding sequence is TGTGCCAGTAGTATCCGACAGGGGGCTCGTATGAACACTGAAGCTTTCTTT.